This T cell receptor beta chain was identified during a study of cytomegalovirus exposure and HLA in healthy donors. Whole-study results and caveats: According to a subsequent analysis, TCR clusters identified in the first cohort showed a tendency to co-occur across the approximately 120 validation repertoires. Most TCRs appeared rarely, but some public TCRs recurred in many donors.

Concerning this clone: Its specificity is not known.

TCRdb's table, derived via immunoSEQ multiplex PCR, lists solely in-frame clones and lacks some. The sample yields tens of thousands of clones, 94% seen once. Germline-derived CDR1 and CDR2 are SGHTA and FQGNSA. V was shortened by 3 bases and J by 8 bases, with 10 bases between the two germline ends. This CDR3 is built from 12 residues. The gene calls are TRBV7-2 and TRBJ1-2; weak D call: TRBD1 (5 bases). This receptor was obtained from a woman under 30 in good health and CMV-seropositive. Source material: PBMCs. The CDR3 region is CASSLTGGGYTF. CDR3 nucleotide sequence: TGTGCCAGCAGCTTGACCGGGGGGGGCTACACCTTC.